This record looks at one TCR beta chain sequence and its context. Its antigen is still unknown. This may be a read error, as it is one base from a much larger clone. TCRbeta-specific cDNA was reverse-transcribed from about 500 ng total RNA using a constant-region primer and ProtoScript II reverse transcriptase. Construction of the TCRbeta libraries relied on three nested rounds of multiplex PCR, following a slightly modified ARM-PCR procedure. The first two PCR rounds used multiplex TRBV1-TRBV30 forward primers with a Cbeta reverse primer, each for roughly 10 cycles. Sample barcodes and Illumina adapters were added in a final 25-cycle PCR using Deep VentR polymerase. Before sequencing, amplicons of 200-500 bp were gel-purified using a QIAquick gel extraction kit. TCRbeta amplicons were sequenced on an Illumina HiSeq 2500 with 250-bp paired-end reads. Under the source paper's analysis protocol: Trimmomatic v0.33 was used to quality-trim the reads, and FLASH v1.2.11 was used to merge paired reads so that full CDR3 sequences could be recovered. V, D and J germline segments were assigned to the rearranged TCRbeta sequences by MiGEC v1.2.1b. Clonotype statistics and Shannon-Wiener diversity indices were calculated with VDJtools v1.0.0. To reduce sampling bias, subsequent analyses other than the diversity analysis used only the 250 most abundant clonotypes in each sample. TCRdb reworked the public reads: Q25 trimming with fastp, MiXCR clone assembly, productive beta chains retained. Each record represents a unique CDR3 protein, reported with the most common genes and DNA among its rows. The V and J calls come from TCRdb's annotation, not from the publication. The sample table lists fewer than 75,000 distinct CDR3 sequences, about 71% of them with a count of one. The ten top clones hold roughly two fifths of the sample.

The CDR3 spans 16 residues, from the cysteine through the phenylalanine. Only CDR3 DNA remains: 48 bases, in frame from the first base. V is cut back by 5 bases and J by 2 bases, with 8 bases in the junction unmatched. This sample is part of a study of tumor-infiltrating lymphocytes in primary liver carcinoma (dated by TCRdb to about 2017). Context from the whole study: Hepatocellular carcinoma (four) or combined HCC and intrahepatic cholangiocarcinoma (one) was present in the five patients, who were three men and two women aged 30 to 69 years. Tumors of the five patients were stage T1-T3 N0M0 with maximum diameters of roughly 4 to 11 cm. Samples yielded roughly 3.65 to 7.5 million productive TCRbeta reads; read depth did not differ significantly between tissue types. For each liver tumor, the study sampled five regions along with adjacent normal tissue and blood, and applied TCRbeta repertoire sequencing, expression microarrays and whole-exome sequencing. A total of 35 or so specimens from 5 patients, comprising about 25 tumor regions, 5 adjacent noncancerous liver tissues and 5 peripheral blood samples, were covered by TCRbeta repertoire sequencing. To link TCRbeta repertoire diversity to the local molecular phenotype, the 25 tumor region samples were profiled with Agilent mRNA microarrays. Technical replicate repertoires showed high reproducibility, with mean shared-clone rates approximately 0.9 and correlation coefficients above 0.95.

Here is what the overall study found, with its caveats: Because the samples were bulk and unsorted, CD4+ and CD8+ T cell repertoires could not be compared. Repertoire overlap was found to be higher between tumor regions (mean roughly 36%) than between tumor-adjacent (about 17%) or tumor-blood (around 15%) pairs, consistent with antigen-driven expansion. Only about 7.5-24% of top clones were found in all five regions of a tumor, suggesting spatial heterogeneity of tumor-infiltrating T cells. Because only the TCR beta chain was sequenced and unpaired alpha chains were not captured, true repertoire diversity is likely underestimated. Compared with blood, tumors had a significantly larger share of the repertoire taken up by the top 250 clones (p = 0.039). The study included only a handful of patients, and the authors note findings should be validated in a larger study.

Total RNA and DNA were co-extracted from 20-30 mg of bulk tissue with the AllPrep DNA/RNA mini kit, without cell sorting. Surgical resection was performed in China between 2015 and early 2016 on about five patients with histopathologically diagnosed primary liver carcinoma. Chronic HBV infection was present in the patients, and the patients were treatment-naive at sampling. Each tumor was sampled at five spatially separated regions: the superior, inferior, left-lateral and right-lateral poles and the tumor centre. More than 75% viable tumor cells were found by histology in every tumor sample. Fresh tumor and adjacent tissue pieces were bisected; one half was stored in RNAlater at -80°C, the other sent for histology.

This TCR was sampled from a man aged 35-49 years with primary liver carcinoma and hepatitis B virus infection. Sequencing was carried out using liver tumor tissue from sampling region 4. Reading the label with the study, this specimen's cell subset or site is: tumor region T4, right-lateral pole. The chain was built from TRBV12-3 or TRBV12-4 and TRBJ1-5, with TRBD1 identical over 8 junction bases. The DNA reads TGTGCCAGCAGTAAAACTCCGGGACAGGGCAATCAGCCCCAGCATTTT. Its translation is CASSKTPGQGNQPQHF.